This T cell receptor (beta chain) was retrieved from a study of blood T cell repertoires in COVID-19. As for the study in general: Italy, Spain and the United States were the sources of the convalescent and acute COVID-19 samples. Sample material is recorded as cDNA or gDNA derived from T cells, B-cell-depleted T cells, or PBMCs.

In the original analysis: Amplified reference gene primers provided the basis for estimating nucleated cell counts. TCRdb's copy holds only in-frame clones and misses some; the assay was immunoSEQ multiplex PCR. For V, J and clone size, that table is used; D and trimming come from the DNA. This table holds approximately 240,000 clones, 82% found once. The sequenced material came from peripheral blood. This receptor was identified in an elderly woman with active or convalescent COVID-19.

The chain's CDR3 is CASSHPGAISNTGELFF. The CDR3 nucleotides are TGTGCCAGCAGCCACCCAGGGGCTATTTCGAACACCGGGGAGCTGTTTTTT. This chain joins TRBV3-1 (or the pseudogene TRBV3-2) and TRBJ2-2; possible D gene TRBD1, 6 bases. The V and J ends lost 3 bases and 0 bases respectively, with 14 bases between them. This CDR3 region has 17 residues. Germline-derived CDR1 and CDR2 are LGHDT and YNNKEL (reference sequence).